This T cell receptor beta chain was found in a study of T cell repertoires in cytomegalovirus infection. Study overall: Shared public TCR beta signatures pointed to both CMV infection and a matching HLA type.

Germline V gene data show CDR1 as MNHNY and CDR2 as SVGAGI (reference sequence). The length of the CDR3 is 18 residues. This clonotype has a handful of counts. Its antigen is unidentified. TCRdb reprocessed the reads with MiXCR, giving one entry per CDR3 protein. The sample shows some 920,000 distinct CDR3 sequences, approximately 32% of them seen only once. This chain joins TRBV6-6 and TRBJ2-1; TRBD2 matches at 13 bases. The clonotype was recovered from a human donor in good health (CMV status not recorded). Some clones in this sample may be carry-over from other donors' samples. The material sequenced was cultured CD8+ T cells from PBMCs, taken from culture after CMV antigen stimulation. For the CDR3, the DNA is TGTGTAGCCAACGACCTTCTACTAGCGGGGGGGCAATACAATGAGCAGTTCTTC. Its protein is CVANDLLLAGGQYNEQFF.